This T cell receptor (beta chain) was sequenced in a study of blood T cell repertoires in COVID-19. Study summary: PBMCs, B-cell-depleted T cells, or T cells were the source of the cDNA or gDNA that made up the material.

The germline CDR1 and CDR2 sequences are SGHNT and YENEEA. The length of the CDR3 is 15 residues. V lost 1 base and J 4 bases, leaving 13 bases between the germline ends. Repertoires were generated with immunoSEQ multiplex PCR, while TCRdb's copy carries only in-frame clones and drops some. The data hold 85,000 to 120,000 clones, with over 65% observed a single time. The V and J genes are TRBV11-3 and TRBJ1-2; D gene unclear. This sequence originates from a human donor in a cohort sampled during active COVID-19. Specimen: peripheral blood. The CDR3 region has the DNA TGTGCCAGCAGCTTAGGCCCAATGAGTGGCTATGGCTACACCTTC. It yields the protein CASSLGPMSGYGYTF.